This paragraph covers one T cell receptor beta chain sequence. TCRbeta libraries were built with three rounds of nested PCR, modified from ARM-PCR. TCRdb redid the calling of the multiplex PCR reads with MiXCR, one entry per CDR3 protein. The sample consists of approximately 71,000 distinct CDR3 sequences, around 60% of them appearing once. This record comes from a study of tumor and adjacent non-tumor tissue in lung cancer. The template was RNA from unsorted bulk tissue. The CDR3 loop spans 15 amino acids. The ends were cut back, 6 bases at V and 3 bases at J, with 14 bases in the middle. In germline, CDR1 is MNHEY, CDR2 SVGAGI.

Sequences were obtained from lung tumor tissue. The TCR was taken from a man over 45 with non-small cell lung cancer. The gene calls are TRBV6-5 and TRBJ2-2; the D gene is possibly TRBD2 (6 bases). The CDR3 reads CASRLLATDTGELFF. CDR3 bases: TGTGCCAGCAGATTGCTAGCGACGGACACCGGGGAGCTGTTTTTT.